This T cell receptor beta chain was captured by sequencing in a study of blood T cell repertoires in COVID-19. Original analysis: It was from reference gene primer amplification that nucleated cell counts were estimated. Sequenced by immunoSEQ multiplex PCR; TCRdb stores in-frame clones only, minus some. The D gene and trimming were derived from the DNA, and the V and J assignments and clone size from that table. This sample has fewer than 90,000 clones; 70% to 90% occur once, and the top ten carry just under 7.5%. The TCR sequence derives from a man aged 65 to 85 with acute or convalescent COVID-19. The sequenced sample consisted of peripheral blood.

For the CDR3, the DNA is TGCGCCAGCAGCCAAGGGACAGGGATTGGGAAACTGTTTTTT. It specifies CASSQGTGIGKLFF. The chain recombines TRBV4-1 with TRBJ1-4; 8 bases agree with TRBD1. The J segment lost 11 bases and the V segment lost 1 base, leaving 6 bases of the junction unmatched. The germline CDR1 and CDR2 sequences are MGHRA and YSYEKL. The CDR3 consists of 14 residues.